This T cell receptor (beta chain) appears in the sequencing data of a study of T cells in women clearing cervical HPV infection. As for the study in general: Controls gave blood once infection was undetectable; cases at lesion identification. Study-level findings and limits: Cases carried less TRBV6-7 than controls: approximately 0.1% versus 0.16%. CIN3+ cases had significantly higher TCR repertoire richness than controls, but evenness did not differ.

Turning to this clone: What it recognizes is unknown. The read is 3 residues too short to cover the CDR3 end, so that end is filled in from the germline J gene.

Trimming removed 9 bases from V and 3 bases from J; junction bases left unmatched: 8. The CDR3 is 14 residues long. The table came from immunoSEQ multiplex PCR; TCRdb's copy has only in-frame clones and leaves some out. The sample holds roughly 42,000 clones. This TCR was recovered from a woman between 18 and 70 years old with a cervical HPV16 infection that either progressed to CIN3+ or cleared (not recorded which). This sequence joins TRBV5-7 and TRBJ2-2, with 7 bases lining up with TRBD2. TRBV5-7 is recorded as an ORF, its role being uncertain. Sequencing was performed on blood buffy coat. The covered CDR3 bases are TGTGCCAACTGGGCGGGGGACGACACCGGGGAG. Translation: CANWAGDDTGE. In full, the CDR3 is CANWAGDDTGELFF.